The rows below give T cell receptor beta chains drawn from one sample of a study of regulatory T cells in long-lasting Graves disease. TCRdb used MiXCR to reprocess the multiplex PCR reads, holding one entry per CDR3 protein. The sample lists about 500,000 distinct CDR3 sequences, about 12% occurring once. These data are also associated with another study on T cells in Graves' hyperthyroidism and ophthalmopathy.

The starting material was peripheral blood mononuclear cells (PBMCs), obtained at new diagnosis, from a patient treated with antithyroid drugs. These receptors all come from a young woman with Graves disease. CDR3s include the opening cysteine and the closing phenylalanine or tryptophan. Fields, in order: clone size, V gene, J gene, D gene, CDR3 DNA, CDR3 protein. The D gene is left open where the match is weak. A row's size may be missing; if present it is once, few, many or a size class.

>NA|TRBV4-1|TRBJ2-7|NA
TGCGCCAGCAGCCAAAAGGGACGACCTGAGCAGTACTTC
CASSQKGRPEQYF
>many|TRBV6-5|TRBJ2-5|NA
TGTGCCAGCAGTTACCTGGGCGGGATCGGAGAGACCCAGTACTTC
CASSYLGGIGETQYF
>few|TRBV30|TRBJ1-5|NA
TGTGCCTGGAGTGTACTAGGGCAGGGCAGATCTCGCCAGCATTTT
CAWSVLGQGRSRQHF
>many|TRBV11-1|TRBJ2-1|TRBD1
TGTGCCAGCGGTTCTGACAGGGTAGGCGATGAGCAGTTCTTC
CASGSDRVGDEQFF
>many|TRBV27|TRBJ1-1|NA
TGTGCCAGCAGTCCCTGGGGGGGGAAGAACACTGAAGCTTTCTTT
CASSPWGGKNTEAFF
>many|TRBV2|TRBJ1-2|NA
TGTGCCAGCAGTGATACATCGTTATATGGCTACACCTTC
CASSDTSLYGYTF
>many|TRBV20-1|TRBJ2-7|NA
TGCAGTGCTAGAGATTGGAGGCTCGGACTTCACGAGCAGTACTTC
CSARDWRLGLHEQYF
>many|TRBV5-5|TRBJ2-4|TRBD2
TGTGCCAGCAGCTGGGGACTAGCGGGAGCCAAAAACATTCAGTACTTC
CASSWGLAGAKNIQYF
>many|TRBV7-8|TRBJ2-5|NA
TGTGCCAGCAGCTTAGGAAACAGCGGACCCAAGGGAGAGACCCAGTACTTC
CASSLGNSGPKGETQYF
>NA|TRBV9|TRBJ2-1|TRBD2
TGTGCCAGCAGCTCCCCTCTGAGACTAGCGGGGTACAATGAGCAGTTCTTC
CASSSPLRLAGYNEQFF
>many|TRBV6-1|TRBJ2-2|TRBD2
TGTGCCAGCACCAACCGAGCGGGAGTCACCGGGGAGCTGTTTTTT
CASTNRAGVTGELFF
>few|TRBV6-2/TRBV6-3|TRBJ1-2|NA
TGTGCCAGCAGGCCTCCGGGACAATGGGGCTATGGCTACACCTTC
CASRPPGQWGYGYTF
>many|TRBV7-9|TRBJ2-7|TRBD1
TGTGCCAGCAGCTTAGCAATGGGGACAGGGCAGTACTTC
CASSLAMGTGQYF
>NA|TRBV6-5|TRBJ1-5|NA
TGTGCCAGCAGTTACAGGGGGAGCAATCAGCCCCAGCATTTT
CASSYRGSNQPQHF
>NA|TRBV3-1|TRBJ1-2|TRBD1
TGTGCCAGCAGCCAAGTTAACAGGGGAGGTAACTATGGCTACACCTTC
CASSQVNRGGNYGYTF
>NA|TRBV10-3|TRBJ2-1|TRBD2
TGTGCCATCAGTAGCGGGAGCAATGAGCAGTTCTTC
CAISSGSNEQFF
>NA|TRBV5-4|TRBJ2-1|NA
TGTGCCAGCAGCTCCCGACTTGATGAGCAGTTCTTC
CASSSRLDEQFF
>many|TRBV7-9|TRBJ2-1|NA
TGTGCCAGCAGCTTAGTGGCTAGCCTTCGCGAGAACAATGAGCAGTTCTTC
CASSLVASLRENNEQFF
>many|TRBV28|TRBJ2-3|TRBD2
TGTGCCAGCAGTACCCGGACTAGCGGGAAAACAGATACGCAGTATTTT
CASSTRTSGKTDTQYF
>many|TRBV28|TRBJ2-6|NA
TGTGCCAGCAGGGCCCAGAGCTCTGGGGCCAACGTCCTGACTTTC
CASRAQSSGANVLTF
>many|TRBV18|TRBJ1-2|NA
TGTGCCAGCTCCCTCATTCCGGGGGGACCCGATGGCTACACCTTC
CASSLIPGGPDGYTF
>many|TRBV2|TRBJ2-7|NA
TGTGCCAGCGCGAATGGTCCCTACGAGCAGTACTTC
CASANGPYEQYF
>many|TRBV20-1|TRBJ1-1|NA
TGCAGTGCTACAGGGAACACTGAAGCTTTCTTT
CSATGNTEAFF
>many|TRBV19|TRBJ1-4|TRBD1
TGTGCCAGCCAAACGACAGGGTTGGCTAATGAAAAACTGTTTTTT
CASQTTGLANEKLFF
>few|TRBV12-3/TRBV12-4|TRBJ2-3|NA
TGTGCCAGCAGGACCCAACAGGGAGATACGCAGTATTTT
CASRTQQGDTQYF
>many|TRBV9|TRBJ2-1|TRBD2
TGTGCCAGCAGCGCCACCGGGACTAGGAACAATGAGCAGTTCTTC
CASSATGTRNNEQFF
>few|TRBV9|TRBJ2-1|TRBD2
TGTGCCAGCAGCGTATCTGGGACTAGCGGGAGGGTCTCCTACAATGAGCAGTTCTTC
CASSVSGTSGRVSYNEQFF
>many|TRBV7-2|TRBJ2-7|NA
TGTGCCAGCAGCTTCCAATCAGCTTCTCACGAGCAGTACTTC
CASSFQSASHEQYF
>many|TRBV5-5|TRBJ2-1|NA
TGTGCCAGCAGCTTGGGCCCAGGGAATGAGCAGTTCTTC
CASSLGPGNEQFF
>many|TRBV6-1|TRBJ1-1|TRBD1
TGTGCCGGCAAGACAGGGGGAATGAACACTGAAGCTTTCTTT
CAGKTGGMNTEAFF
>many|TRBV5-5|TRBJ2-1|NA
TGCGCCAGCAGCTTTAGCCTAGACTACAATGAGCAGTTCTTC
CASSFSLDYNEQFF
>many|TRBV20-1|TRBJ2-3|NA
TGCAGTGCGTCCGGGACTCGATACACAGATACGCAGTATTTT
CSASGTRYTDTQYF
>NA|TRBV5-8|TRBJ1-5|TRBD1
TGTGCCAGCAGCTTGAAAGGGACAGCTAGGATTGGTCAGCCCCAGCATTTT
CASSLKGTARIGQPQHF
>few|TRBV5-4|TRBJ2-7|NA
TGTGCCAGCAGCCGGCCGGCGGGGAGCGAGCAGTACTTC
CASSRPAGSEQYF
>once|TRBV27|TRBJ2-7|TRBD2
TGTGCCAGCCCCCGGGATGGGCTAGCGGGAGGCCCCGAGCAGTACTTC
CASPRDGLAGGPEQYF
>many|TRBV11-3|TRBJ2-5|TRBD2
TGTGCCAGCAGCTTAGTATTTGTGTCTAGCGGTACTCAAGAGACCCAGTACTTC
CASSLVFVSSGTQETQYF
>many|TRBV11-2|TRBJ1-2|NA
TGTGCCAGCAGCTTAGACACACAGGGAGGGGGATACTATGGCTACACCTTC
CASSLDTQGGGYYGYTF
>many|TRBV7-9|TRBJ2-3|TRBD2
TGTGCCAGCAGCTTAGTAGCGGGAGGAGTAGATACGCAGTATTTT
CASSLVAGGVDTQYF
>many|TRBV12-3/TRBV12-4|TRBJ1-1|NA
TGTGCCAGCAGTTCTCCGGGACAAATGAACACTGAAGCTTTCTTT
CASSSPGQMNTEAFF
>few|TRBV12-3/TRBV12-4|TRBJ2-2|NA
TGTGCCAGCAGCCCGCCCGGGGGGGAGCTGTTTTTT
CASSPPGGELFF
>many|TRBV6-1|TRBJ2-7|NA
TGTGCCAGCAGAACCCCTGCTAGCGTCAACTCCTACGAGCAGTACTTC
CASRTPASVNSYEQYF
>many|TRBV30|TRBJ2-1|TRBD1
TGTGCCTGGAGGGACAGGGGGCGCGCTGAGCAGTTCTTC
CAWRDRGRAEQFF